One sample yielded the 13 T cell receptor beta chains listed below, sequenced in a study of cytotoxic CD8 clonotypes in ibrutinib-treated CLL. Sequencing used immunoSEQ multiplex PCR; TCRdb keeps in-frame clones, though not all of them. The data hold 190,000 or so clones, with roughly 72% observed a single time. The source material was PBMCs, sampled after 24 months of ibrutinib treatment. The origin of the receptors is a human donor with chronic lymphocytic leukemia.

V usage is TRBV2 and J usage is TRBJ1-2; a possible D gene is TRBD1 (5 bases). V gave up 8 bases and J gave up 5 bases, with 12 bases separating them. CDR3 size: 12 residues. From germline, CDR1 is SNHLY and CDR2 FYNNEI. CDR3 amino acids: CASWGRKYGYTF. The CDR3, as DNA: TGTGCCAGCTGGGGCAGGAAATATGGCTACACCTTC.

The chain couples TRBV27 to TRBJ1-2; tentatively, D is TRBD1 (5 bases). Per the germline V gene, CDR1 is MNHEY and CDR2 is SMNVEV (reference sequence). V was pared by 3 bases and J by 0 bases, with 14 bases between. This CDR3 region has 16 residues. CDR3 nucleotide sequence: TGTGCCAGCAGTTTCACAGTCGGACACGCTAACTATGGCTACACCTTC. It specifies CASSFTVGHANYGYTF.

The chain uses TRBV4-3 and TRBJ2-3; tentative D call: TRBD2 (5 bases). Germline V gives CDR1 LGHNA, CDR2 YSLEER. V was pared by 0 bases and J by 3 bases, with 13 bases between. The CDR3 totals 16 residues. The CDR3: CASSQDEGGGTDTQYF. CDR3 bases: TGCGCCAGCAGCCAAGATGAGGGCGGCGGAACAGATACGCAGTATTTT.

The gene calls are TRBV9 and TRBJ2-1, with 10 bases lining up with TRBD2. With 4 bases clipped from V and 4 bases from J, the junction kept 8 bases outside the gene matches. CDR3 length equals 16 residues. Per the germline V gene, CDR1 is SGDLS and CDR2 is YYNGEE. DNA for the CDR3: TGTGCCAGCAGCTCCAATCTAGCGGGAGTTTACAATGAGCAGTTCTTC. The encoded protein is CASSSNLAGVYNEQFF. Drawing the rest from reference TRBV9 and TRBJ2-1, the complete variable domain is DSGVTQTPKHLITATGQRVTLRCSPRSGDLSVYWYQQSLDQGLQFLIQYYNGEERAKGNILERFSAQQFPDLHSELNLSSLELGDSALYFCASSSNLAGVYNEQFFGPGTRLTVL.

The sample holds a few counts of this clone. CDR3 in amino acids: CASRDDSYEQYF. The CDR3 region has the DNA TGTGCCAGCAGGGACGACAGCTACGAGCAGTACTTC. V is TRBV2 and J is TRBJ2-7; D is perhaps TRBD1 (5 bases). V shed 6 bases and J shed 3 bases, with 9 bases lying between them. Germline CDR1 reads SNHLY; CDR2 reads FYNNEI. CDR3 length: 12 amino acids.

The chain is built from TRBV6-5 and TRBJ2-2; D unresolved. Trimming took 6 bases from V and 2 from J, leaving 10 bases between them. This CDR3 has 14 amino acids. The V gene's germline CDR1 is MNHEY and CDR2 SVGAGI. CDR3: CASSPQRNTGELFF. In DNA form, the CDR3 reads TGTGCCAGCAGCCCACAGCGAAACACCGGGGAGCTGTTTTTT.

This sequence joins TRBV27 and TRBJ2-1; the match to TRBD2 covers 9 bases. Germline lookup yields CDR1 MNHEY and CDR2 SMNVEV (reference sequence). J lost 5 bases, V lost 10 bases, and 21 bases had no gene match. CDR3 size: 18 residues. CDR3 DNA sequence: TGTGCCATTAAAAGGGGGATCGTAGCGGGAGCTCGGGACAATGAGCAGTTCTTC. Translation: CAIKRGIVAGARDNEQFF.

The chain links TRBV18 to TRBJ1-3, with a possible D match to TRBD1 (5 bases). The CDR3 spans 22 residues. CDR1 and CDR2 from the germline V gene are KGHSH and LQKENI. With 0 bases removed from V and 2 bases from J, the gap between germline ends came to 29 bases. The CDR3 loop reads CASSPPQSTGTDVSRAGNTIYF. DNA of the CDR3: TGTGCCAGCTCACCACCGCAGTCTACCGGGACGGACGTATCCCGGGCTGGAAACACCATATATTTT.

This sequence joins TRBV4-2 and TRBJ2-7, with a weak D call TRBD2 (5 bases). Trimming stripped 1 base from V and 0 bases from J, with 16 bases between. The length of the CDR3 is 17 residues. Germline assignment: CDR1 LGHNA and CDR2 YNFKEQ. The chain's CDR3 is CASSQGIYGLSSYEQYF. The DNA for the CDR3 is TGTGCCAGCAGCCAAGGAATTTACGGACTTAGCTCCTACGAGCAGTACTTC.

The genes are TRBV7-8 and TRBJ2-5; no firm D call. Germline V gives CDR1 SGHVS, CDR2 FQNEAQ. V was cut by 7 bases and J by 2 bases, with 14 bases left in between. There are 14 residues in the CDR3. The CDR3 nucleotides are TGTGCCAGCACGCAAGACCCGCATCAAGAGACCCAGTACTTC. Translating gives CASTQDPHQETQYF.

The sample holds a few counts of this clone. The rearrangement joins TRBV6-6 to TRBJ1-2; 8 bases agree with TRBD1. The CDR3 is made up of 14 amino acids. The J segment lost 7 bases and the V segment lost 6 bases, leaving 10 bases of the junction unmatched. CDR1 is MNHNY, CDR2 SVGAGI, per germline (reference sequence). This chain's CDR3 is CASSKDRGGGGYTF. The CDR3 DNA reads as TGTGCCAGCAGCAAAGACAGGGGAGGGGGTGGCTACACCTTC.

The chain carries TRBV6-1 and TRBJ2-1, with a weak D call TRBD2 (6 bases). Trimming stripped 4 bases from V and 6 bases from J, with 19 bases between. The CDR3 totals 16 residues. The germline V gene encodes CDR1 MNHNS and CDR2 SASEGT. Here the CDR3 reads CASSADGTPNTNEQFF. CDR3 bases: TGTGCCAGCAGTGCGGACGGGACTCCAAATACCAATGAGCAGTTCTTC.

The chain carries TRBV6-4 and TRBJ1-3; unclear D gene. CDR1 and CDR2 (germline): MRHNA, SNTAGT. Trimming removed 0 bases at V and 0 bases at J, with 6 bases between. The length of the CDR3 is 15 residues. The CDR3 loop is CASSDSSSSGNTIYF. Written as DNA, the CDR3 is TGTGCCAGCAGTGACTCGAGCAGCTCTGGAAACACCATATATTTT.